This T cell receptor (beta chain) is drawn from a study of blood T cell repertoires in COVID-19. Trimming removed 0 bases from V and 0 bases from J; junction bases left unmatched: 4. Germline V gives CDR1 SGDLS, CDR2 YYNGEE. The CDR3 has 16 residues. TCRdb keeps only in-frame clones here, not all; method: immunoSEQ multiplex PCR. The sample records about 320,000 clones, more than 85% being singletons. The specimen sequenced was PBMCs or T cells enriched from blood (not recorded which). The rearrangement joins TRBV9 to TRBJ2-3, with 7 nucleotides matching TRBD2. The sequence derives from a woman in her 30s who had been exposed to COVID-19. CDR3: CASSVGGGSSTDTQYF. DNA of the CDR3: TGTGCCAGCAGCGTAGGCGGGGGATCTAGCACAGATACGCAGTATTTT.